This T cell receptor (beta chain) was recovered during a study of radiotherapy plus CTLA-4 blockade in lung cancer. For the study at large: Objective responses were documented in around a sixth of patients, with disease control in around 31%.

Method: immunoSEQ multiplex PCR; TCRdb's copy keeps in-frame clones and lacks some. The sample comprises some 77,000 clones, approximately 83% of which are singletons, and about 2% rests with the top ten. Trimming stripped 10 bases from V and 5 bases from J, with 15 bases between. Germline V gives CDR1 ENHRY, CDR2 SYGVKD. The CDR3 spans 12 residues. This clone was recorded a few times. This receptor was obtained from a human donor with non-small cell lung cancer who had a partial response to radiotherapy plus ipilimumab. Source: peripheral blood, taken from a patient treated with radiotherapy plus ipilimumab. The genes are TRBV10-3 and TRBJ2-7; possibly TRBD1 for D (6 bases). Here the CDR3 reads CASNSQGNEQYF. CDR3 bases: TGTGCCAGCAACTCTCAGGGGAACGAGCAGTACTTC.